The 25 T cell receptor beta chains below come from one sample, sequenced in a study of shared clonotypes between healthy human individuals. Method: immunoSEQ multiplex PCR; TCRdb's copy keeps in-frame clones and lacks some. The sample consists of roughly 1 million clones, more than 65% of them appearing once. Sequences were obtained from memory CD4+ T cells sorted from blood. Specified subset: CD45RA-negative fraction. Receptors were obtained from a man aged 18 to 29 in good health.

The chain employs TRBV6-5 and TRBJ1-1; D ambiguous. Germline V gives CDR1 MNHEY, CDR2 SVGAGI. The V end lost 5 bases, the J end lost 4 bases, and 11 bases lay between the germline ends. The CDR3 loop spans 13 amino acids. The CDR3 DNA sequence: TGTGCCAGCAGTATAGATGAGGGCACTGAAGCTTTCTTT. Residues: CASSIDEGTEAFF.

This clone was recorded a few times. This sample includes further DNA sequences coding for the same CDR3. CDR3 coding DNA: TGTGCCAGCAGCTTAGAAGGGAATGAGCAGTTCTTC. This translates into CASSLEGNEQFF. The chain couples TRBV7-9 to TRBJ2-1; no reliable D call. The CDR3 has 12 residues. CDR1 is SEHNR and CDR2 is FQNEAQ in the germline V gene (reference sequence). Trimming took 1 base from V and 7 from J, leaving 5 bases between them.

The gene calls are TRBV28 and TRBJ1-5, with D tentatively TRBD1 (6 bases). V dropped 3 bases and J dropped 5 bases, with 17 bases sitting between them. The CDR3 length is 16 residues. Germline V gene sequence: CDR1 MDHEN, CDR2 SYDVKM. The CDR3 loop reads CASSLSGGQGHQPQHF. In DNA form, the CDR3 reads TGTGCCAGCAGTTTGTCGGGGGGGCAGGGACATCAGCCCCAGCATTTT.

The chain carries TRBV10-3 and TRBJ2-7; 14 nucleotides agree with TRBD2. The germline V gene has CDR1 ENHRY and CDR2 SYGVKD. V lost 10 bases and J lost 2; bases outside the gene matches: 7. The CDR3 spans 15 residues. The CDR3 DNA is TGTGCCAGTACCGGGACTAGCGGGAGCCCCTACGAGCAGTACTTC. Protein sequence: CASTGTSGSPYEQYF.

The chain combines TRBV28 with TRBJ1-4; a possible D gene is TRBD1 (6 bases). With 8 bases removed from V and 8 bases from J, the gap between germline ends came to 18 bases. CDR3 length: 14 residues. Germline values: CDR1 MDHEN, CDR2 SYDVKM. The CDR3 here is CASRIGGVGEKLFF. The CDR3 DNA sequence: TGTGCCAGCCGGATCGGGGGCGTAGGGGAAAAACTGTTTTTT.

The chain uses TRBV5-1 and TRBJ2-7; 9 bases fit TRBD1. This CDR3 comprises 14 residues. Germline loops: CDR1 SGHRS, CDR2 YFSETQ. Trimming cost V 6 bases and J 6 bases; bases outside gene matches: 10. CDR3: CASKRDREGGEQYF. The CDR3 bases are TGCGCCAGCAAAAGGGACAGGGAGGGAGGCGAGCAGTACTTC.

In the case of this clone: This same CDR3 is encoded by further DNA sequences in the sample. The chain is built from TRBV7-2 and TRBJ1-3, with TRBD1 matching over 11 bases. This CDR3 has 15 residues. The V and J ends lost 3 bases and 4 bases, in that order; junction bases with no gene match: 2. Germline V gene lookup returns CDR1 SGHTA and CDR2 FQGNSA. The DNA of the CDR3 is TGTGCCAGCAGCTTGGACAGGGGGCCAGGAAACACCATATATTTT. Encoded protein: CASSLDRGPGNTIYF.

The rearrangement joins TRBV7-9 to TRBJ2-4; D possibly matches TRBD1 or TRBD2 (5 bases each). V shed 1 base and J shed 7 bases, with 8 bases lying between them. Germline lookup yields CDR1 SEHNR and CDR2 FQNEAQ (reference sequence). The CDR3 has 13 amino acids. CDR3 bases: TGTGCCAGCAGCTTAGACGAGGGGAACATTCAGTACTTC. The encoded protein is CASSLDEGNIQYF.

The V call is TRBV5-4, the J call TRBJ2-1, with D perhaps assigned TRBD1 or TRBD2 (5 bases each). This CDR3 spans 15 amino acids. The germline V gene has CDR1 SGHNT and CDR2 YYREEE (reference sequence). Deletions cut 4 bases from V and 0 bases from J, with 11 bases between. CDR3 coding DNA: TGTGCCAGCAGCATGGGGGACCGCTCCTACAATGAGCAGTTCTTC. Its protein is CASSMGDRSYNEQFF.

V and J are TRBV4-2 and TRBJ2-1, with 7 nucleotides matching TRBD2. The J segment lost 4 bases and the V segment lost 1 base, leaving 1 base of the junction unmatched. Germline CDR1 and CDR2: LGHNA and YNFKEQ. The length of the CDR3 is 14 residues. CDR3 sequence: CASSQVGGYNEQFF. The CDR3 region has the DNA TGTGCCAGCAGCCAAGTGGGAGGGTACAATGAGCAGTTCTTC.

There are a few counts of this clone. Here the CDR3 DNA reads TGTGCCAGCAGTAGGGGGGGGACCTCTCACAATGAGCAGTTCTTC. Translating gives CASSRGGTSHNEQFF. The chain links TRBV11-2 to TRBJ2-1; tentatively, D is TRBD2 (7 bases). The length of the CDR3 is 15 residues. The ends were cut back, 6 bases at V and 5 bases at J, with 17 bases in the middle. CDR1 SGHAT and CDR2 FQNNGV come from the germline V gene.

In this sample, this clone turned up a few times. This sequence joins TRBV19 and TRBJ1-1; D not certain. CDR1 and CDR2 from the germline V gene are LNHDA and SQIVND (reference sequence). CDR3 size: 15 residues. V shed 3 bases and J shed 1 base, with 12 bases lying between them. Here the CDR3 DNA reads TGTGCCAGTAGTATTAGGCCCTGGACGAACACTGAAGCTTTCTTT. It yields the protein CASSIRPWTNTEAFF.

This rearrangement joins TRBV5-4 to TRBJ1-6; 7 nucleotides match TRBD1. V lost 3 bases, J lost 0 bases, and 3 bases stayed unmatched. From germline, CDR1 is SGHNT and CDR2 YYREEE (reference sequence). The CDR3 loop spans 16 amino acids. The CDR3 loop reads CASSSGGGSYNSPLHF. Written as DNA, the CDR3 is TGTGCCAGCAGCTCAGGGGGGGGCTCCTATAATTCACCCCTCCACTTT.

In nucleotides, the CDR3 is TGTGCCAGCAGCTCCTCCGGGGGGGCCGGGGGCTACACCTTC. It translates to CASSSSGGAGGYTF. The chain couples TRBV7-2 to TRBJ1-2; D perhaps matches TRBD1 (6 bases). The V gene lost 4 bases and the J gene lost 8 bases, with 17 bases spanning the gap. Germline lookup yields CDR1 SGHTA and CDR2 FQGNSA. This CDR3 is 14 amino acids long.

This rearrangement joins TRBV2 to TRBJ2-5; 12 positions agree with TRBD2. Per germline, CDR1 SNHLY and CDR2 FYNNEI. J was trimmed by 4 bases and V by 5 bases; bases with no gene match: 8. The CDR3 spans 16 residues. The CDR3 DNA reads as TGTGCCAGCAGTCCCTCTAGCGGGGGGGCCCGAGAGACCCAGTACTTC. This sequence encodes CASSPSSGGARETQYF.

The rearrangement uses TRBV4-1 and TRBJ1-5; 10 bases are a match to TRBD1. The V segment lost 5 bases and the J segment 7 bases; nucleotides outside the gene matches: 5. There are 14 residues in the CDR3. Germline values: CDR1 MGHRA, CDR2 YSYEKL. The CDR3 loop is CASSAGQGRQPQHF. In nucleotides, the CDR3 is TGCGCCAGCAGCGCGGGACAGGGGAGACAGCCCCAGCATTTT.

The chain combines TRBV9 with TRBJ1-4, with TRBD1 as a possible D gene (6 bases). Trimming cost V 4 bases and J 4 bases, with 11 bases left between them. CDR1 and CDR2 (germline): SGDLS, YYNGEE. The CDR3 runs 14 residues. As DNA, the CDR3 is TGTGCCAGCAGCTTGACAGGCCTTAATGAAAAACTGTTTTTT. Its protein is CASSLTGLNEKLFF.

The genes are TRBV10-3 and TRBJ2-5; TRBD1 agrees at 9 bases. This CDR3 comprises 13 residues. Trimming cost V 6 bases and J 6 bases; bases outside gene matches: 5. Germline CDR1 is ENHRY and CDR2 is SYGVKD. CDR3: CAISQTGGQTQYF. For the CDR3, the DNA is TGTGCCATCAGCCAAACAGGGGGCCAGACCCAGTACTTC.

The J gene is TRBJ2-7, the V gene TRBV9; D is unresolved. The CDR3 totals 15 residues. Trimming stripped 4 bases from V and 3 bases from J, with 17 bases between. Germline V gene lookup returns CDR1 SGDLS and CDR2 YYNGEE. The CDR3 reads CASSTDAGRFYEQYF. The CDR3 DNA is TGTGCCAGCAGCACCGACGCAGGAAGGTTCTACGAGCAGTACTTC.

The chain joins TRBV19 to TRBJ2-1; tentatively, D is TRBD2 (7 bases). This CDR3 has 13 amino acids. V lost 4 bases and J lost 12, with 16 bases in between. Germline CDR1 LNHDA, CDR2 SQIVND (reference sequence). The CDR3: CASSTSREGGQFF. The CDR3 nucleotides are TGTGCCAGTAGTACCTCCAGGGAGGGGGGGCAGTTCTTC.

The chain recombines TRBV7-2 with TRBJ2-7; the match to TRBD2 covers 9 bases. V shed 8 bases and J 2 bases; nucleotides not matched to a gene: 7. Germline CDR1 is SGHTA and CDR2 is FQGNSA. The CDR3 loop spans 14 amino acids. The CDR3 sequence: CASLGSGGTYEQYF. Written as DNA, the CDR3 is TGTGCCAGCTTGGGGAGCGGGGGGACCTACGAGCAGTACTTC.

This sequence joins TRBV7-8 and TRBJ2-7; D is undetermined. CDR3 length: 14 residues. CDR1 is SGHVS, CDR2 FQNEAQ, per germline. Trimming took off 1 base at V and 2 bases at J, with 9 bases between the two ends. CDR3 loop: CASSLDGGPYEQYF. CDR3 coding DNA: TGTGCCAGCAGCTTAGATGGCGGACCCTACGAGCAGTACTTC. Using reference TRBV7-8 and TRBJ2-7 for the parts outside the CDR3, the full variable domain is GAGVSQSPRYKVAKRGQDVALRCDPISGHVSLFWYQQALGQGPEFLTYFQNEAQLDKSGLPSDRFFAERPEGSVSTLKIQRTQQEDSAVYLCASSLDGGPYEQYFGPGTRLTVT.

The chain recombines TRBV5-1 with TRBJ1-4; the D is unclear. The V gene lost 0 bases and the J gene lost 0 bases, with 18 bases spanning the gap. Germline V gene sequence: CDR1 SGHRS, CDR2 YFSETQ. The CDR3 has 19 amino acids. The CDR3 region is CASSLDGTLRGSTNEKLFF. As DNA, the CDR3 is TGCGCCAGCAGCTTGGATGGCACGCTCCGAGGATCAACTAATGAAAAACTGTTTTTT.

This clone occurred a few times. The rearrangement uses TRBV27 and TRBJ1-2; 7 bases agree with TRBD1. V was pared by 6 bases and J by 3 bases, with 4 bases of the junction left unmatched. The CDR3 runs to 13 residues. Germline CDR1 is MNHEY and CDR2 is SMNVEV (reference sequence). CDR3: CASRGTGDYGYTF. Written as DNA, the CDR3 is TGTGCCAGCAGGGGCACAGGGGACTATGGCTACACCTTC.

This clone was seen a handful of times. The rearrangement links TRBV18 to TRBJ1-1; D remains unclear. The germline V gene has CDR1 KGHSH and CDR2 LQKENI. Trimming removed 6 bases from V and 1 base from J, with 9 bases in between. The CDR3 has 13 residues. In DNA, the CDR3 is TGTGCCAGCTCGACTCAAAAGAACACTGAAGCTTTCTTT. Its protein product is CASSTQKNTEAFF.